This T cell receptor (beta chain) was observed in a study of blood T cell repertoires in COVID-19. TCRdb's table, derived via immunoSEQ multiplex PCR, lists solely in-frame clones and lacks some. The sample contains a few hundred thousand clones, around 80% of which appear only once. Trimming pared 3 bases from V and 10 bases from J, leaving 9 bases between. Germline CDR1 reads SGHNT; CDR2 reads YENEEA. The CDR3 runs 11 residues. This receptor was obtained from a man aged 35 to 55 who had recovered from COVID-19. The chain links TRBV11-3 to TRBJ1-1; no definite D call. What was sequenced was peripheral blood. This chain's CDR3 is CASSFRGGAFF. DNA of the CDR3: TGTGCCAGCAGCTTTCGGGGAGGAGCTTTCTTT. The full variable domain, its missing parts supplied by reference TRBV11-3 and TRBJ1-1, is EAGVVQSPRYKIIEKKQPVAFWCNPISGHNTLYWYLQNLGQGPELLIRYENEEAVDDSQLPKDRFSAERLKGVDSTLKIQPAELGDSAVYLCASSFRGGAFFGQGTRLTVV.